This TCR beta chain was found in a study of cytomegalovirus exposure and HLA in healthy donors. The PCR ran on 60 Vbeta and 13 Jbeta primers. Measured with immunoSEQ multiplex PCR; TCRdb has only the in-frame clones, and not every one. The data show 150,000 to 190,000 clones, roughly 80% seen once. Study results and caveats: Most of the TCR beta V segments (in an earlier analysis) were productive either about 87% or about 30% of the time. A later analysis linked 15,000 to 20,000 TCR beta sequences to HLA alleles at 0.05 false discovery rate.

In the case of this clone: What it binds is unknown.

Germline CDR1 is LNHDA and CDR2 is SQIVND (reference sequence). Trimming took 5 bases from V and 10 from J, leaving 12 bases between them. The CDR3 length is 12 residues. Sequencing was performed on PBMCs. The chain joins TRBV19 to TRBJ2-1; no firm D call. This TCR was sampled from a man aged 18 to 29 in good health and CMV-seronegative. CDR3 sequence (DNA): TGTGCCAGTAGTCCCCCCGTCGGGGAGCAGTTCTTC. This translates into CASSPPVGEQFF.